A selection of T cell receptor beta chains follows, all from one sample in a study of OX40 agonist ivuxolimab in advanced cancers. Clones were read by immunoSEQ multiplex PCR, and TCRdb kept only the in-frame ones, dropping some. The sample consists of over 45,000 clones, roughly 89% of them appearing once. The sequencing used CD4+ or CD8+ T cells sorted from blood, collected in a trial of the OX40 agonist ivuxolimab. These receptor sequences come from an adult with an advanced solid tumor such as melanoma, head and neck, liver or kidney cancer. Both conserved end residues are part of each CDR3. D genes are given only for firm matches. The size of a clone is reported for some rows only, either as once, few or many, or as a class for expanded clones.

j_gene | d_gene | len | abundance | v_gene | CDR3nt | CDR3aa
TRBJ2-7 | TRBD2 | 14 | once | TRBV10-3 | TGTGCCATCAGACTAGGGCTAGCGGGAGACGAGCAGTACTTC | CAIRLGLAGDEQYF
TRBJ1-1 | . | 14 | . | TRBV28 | TGTGCCAGCATCAAATTCGCCGGGAACACTGAAGCTTTCTTT | CASIKFAGNTEAFF
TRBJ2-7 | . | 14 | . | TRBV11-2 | TGTGCCAGCAGCTTAGGACCGAGCTCCTACGAGCAGTACTTC | CASSLGPSSYEQYF
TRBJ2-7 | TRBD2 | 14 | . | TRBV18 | TGTGCCAGCTCACCCGGGACTACAGCCTACGAGCAGTACTTC | CASSPGTTAYEQYF
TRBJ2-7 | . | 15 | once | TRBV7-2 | TGTGCCACCCAACTCCTCGGGACACTGCCCTACGAGCAGTACTTC | CATQLLGTLPYEQYF
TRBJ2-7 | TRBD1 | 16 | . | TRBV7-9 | TGTGCCAGCAGCTTCTTTTCCGGGACAGGGGGCGACGAGCAGTACTTC | CASSFFSGTGGDEQYF
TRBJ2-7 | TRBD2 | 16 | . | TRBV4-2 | TGTGCCAGCAGCCAAGGACTAGCGGGGCTCTCCTACGAGCAGTACTTC | CASSQGLAGLSYEQYF
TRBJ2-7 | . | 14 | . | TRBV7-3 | TGTGCCAGCAGCTTAACGCCGGGGATGGGGGAGCAGTACTTC | CASSLTPGMGEQYF
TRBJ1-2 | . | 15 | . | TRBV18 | TGTGCCAGCTCCCCCTTTACCGGGGATAACTATGGCTACACCTTC | CASSPFTGDNYGYTF
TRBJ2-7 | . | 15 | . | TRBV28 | TGTGCCAGCAGTTTCCGGGACGTAGGAACCTACGAGCAGTACTTC | CASSFRDVGTYEQYF
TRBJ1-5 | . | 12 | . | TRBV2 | TGTGCCAGCAGTTGGGGGCAACAGCCCCAGCATTTT | CASSWGQQPQHF
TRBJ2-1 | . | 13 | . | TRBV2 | TGTGCCAGCAGTCAAGGGGCCGAGACAGAACAGTTCTTC | CASSQGAETEQFF
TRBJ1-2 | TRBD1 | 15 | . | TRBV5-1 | TGCGCCAGCAGGCTCCGGGACAGGGGTTCGAATGGCTACACCTTC | CASRLRDRGSNGYTF
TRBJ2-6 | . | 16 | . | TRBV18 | TGTGCCAGCTCACCACCGCGTAAATCTGGGGCCAACGTCCTGACTTTC | CASSPPRKSGANVLTF
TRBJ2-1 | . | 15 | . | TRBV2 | TGTGCCAGCAAGATCAATCAGGGGTCCTACAATGAGCAGTTCTTC | CASKINQGSYNEQFF
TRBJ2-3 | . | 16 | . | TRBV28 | TGTGCCAGCAGTTTACTCGGGACGGGGACGGCAGATACGCAGTATTTT | CASSLLGTGTADTQYF
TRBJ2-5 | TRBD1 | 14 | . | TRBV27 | TGTGCCAGCAGTTCTAGACAGGGCGGGGAGACCCAGTACTTC | CASSSRQGGETQYF
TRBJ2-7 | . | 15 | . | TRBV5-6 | TGTGCCAGCAGCCCGGGCGTGGGAGAGGCCTACGAGCAGTACTTC | CASSPGVGEAYEQYF
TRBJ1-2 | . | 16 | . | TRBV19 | TGTGCCAGTAGCAGAAAGGGGACCCAAGCTAACTATGGCTACACCTTC | CASSRKGTQANYGYTF
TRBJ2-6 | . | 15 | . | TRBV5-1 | TGCGCCAGCAGCTTGGCCGTCTCTGGGGCCAACGTCCTGACTTTC | CASSLAVSGANVLTF
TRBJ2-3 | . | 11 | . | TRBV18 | TGTGCCAGCTCACGCACAGATACGCAGTATTTT | CASSRTDTQYF
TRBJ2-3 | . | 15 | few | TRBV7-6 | TGTGCCAGCAGCCTAGACGGGACACTCACAGATACGCAGTATTTT | CASSLDGTLTDTQYF
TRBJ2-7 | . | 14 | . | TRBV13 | TGTGCCAGCAGCTTACGTGGAGGGACTTACGAGCAGTACTTC | CASSLRGGTYEQYF
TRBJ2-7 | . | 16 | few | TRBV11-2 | TGTGCCAGCAGCCCCCGGAATTCGGGAAGCGTCTACGAGCAGTACTTC | CASSPRNSGSVYEQYF
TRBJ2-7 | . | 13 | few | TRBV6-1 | TGTGCCAGCAGTGAATATGGGCTTAACGCGCAGTACTTC | CASSEYGLNAQYF
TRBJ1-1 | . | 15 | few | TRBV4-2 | TGTGCCAGCAGCCAATCTCAAGACAGGAACACTGAAGCTTTCTTT | CASSQSQDRNTEAFF
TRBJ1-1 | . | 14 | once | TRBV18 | TGTGCCAGCTCACCAACGGGGGGCCACACTGAAGCTTTCTTT | CASSPTGGHTEAFF
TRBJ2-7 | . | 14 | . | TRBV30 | TGTGCCTGGAAAAAGGGACTCAGCTCCTACGAGCAGTACTTC | CAWKKGLSSYEQYF
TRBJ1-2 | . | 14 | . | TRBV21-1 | TGTGCCAGCAGCAAAGCTCGACTTGACTATGGCTACACCTTC | CASSKARLDYGYTF
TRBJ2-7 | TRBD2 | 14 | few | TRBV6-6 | TGTGCCAGCAGTTTCGGGGGGGTTTCCTACGAGCAGTACTTC | CASSFGGVSYEQYF
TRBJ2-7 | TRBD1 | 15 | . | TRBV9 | TGTGCCAGCAGCTATACGGGACAGGGGTCCTCCGAGCAGTACTTC | CASSYTGQGSSEQYF
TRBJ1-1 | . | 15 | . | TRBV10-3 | TGTGCCATCAGTGAGTCGGCAGGGCGGAACACTGAAGCTTTCTTT | CAISESAGRNTEAFF
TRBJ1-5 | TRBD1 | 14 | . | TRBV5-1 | TGCGCCAGCAGCCCGACAGGGGGAGCTCAGCCCCAGCATTTT | CASSPTGGAQPQHF
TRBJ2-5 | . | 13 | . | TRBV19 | TGTGCCAGTAGTATAGCGATCCAAGAGACCCAGTACTTC | CASSIAIQETQYF
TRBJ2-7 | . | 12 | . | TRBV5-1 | TGCGCCAGCAGCTTAAAGGGCTACGAGCAGTACTTC | CASSLKGYEQYF
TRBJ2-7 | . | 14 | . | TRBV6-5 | TGTGCCAGCAGTTACAGGGACTCCACCTACGAGCAGTACTTC | CASSYRDSTYEQYF
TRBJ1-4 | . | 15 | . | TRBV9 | TGTGCCAGCAGCGTAGGAGATCAGGGGTTTGAAAAACTGTTTTTT | CASSVGDQGFEKLFF